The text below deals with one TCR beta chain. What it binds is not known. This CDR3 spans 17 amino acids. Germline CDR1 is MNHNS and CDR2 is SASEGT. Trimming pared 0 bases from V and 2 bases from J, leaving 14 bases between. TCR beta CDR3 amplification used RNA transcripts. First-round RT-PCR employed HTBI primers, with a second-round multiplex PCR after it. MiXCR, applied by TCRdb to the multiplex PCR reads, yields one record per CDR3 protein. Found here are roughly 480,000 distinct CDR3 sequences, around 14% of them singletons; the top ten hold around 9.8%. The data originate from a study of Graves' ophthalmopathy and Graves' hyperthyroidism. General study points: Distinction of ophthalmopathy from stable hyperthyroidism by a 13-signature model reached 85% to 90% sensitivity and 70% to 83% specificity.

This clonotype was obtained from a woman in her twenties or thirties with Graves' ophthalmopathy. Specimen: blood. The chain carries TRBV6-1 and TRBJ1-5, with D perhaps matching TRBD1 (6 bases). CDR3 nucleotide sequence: TGTGCCAGCAGTGAAGCGGGGGGGCGCGATGGCAATCAGCCCCAGCATTTT. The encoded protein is CASSEAGGRDGNQPQHF.